Each of the 12 T cell receptor beta chains below was sequenced from the same sample in a study of graft-versus-host responses after intestinal transplantation. Their antigens remain unidentified. Only in-frame clones appear in the TCRdb table, and some are missing; sequencing was by immunoSEQ multiplex PCR. The profile shows 28,000 or so clones, about four fifths of them singletons. Specimen: unstimulated CD8+ T cells sorted from spleen or lymph node cells, collected before intestinal transplant. The receptors derive from a human donor who received an intestinal transplant.

This chain uses TRBV28 with TRBJ2-1; TRBD2 might be the D (6 bases). The CDR3 runs 15 residues. Germline V gives CDR1 MDHEN, CDR2 SYDVKM. V lost 8 bases and J lost 4, with 18 bases in between. CDR3 loop: CASVRGLAQYNEQFF. CDR3 bases: TGTGCCAGCGTTCGGGGGTTAGCGCAATACAATGAGCAGTTCTTC.

The gene calls are TRBV9 and TRBJ2-3; D may be TRBD1 (5 bases). This CDR3 contains 14 residues. V was shortened by 4 bases and J by 4 bases, with 13 bases between the two germline ends. Germline lookup yields CDR1 SGDLS and CDR2 YYNGEE. The CDR3 loop reads CASSSGRGADTQYF. The DNA of the CDR3 is TGTGCCAGCAGCTCTGGTAGGGGCGCAGATACGCAGTATTTT.

In this sample, this clone turned up a few times. This sequence joins TRBV6-5 and TRBJ1-1; possibly TRBD1 for D (6 bases). The CDR3 is 13 residues long. V lost 8 bases to trimming and J lost 1 base, with 11 bases between them. Germline V CDR1 and CDR2: MNHEY, SVGAGI. The CDR3 sequence is CASRRTENTEAFF. The CDR3, as DNA: TGTGCCAGCCGCAGGACAGAGAACACTGAAGCTTTCTTT.

The J gene is TRBJ1-6, the V gene TRBV10-2; TRBD1 agrees at 12 bases. The germline V gene has CDR1 WSHSY and CDR2 SAAADI. With 6 bases clipped from V and 7 bases from J, the junction kept 7 bases outside the gene matches. This CDR3 has 16 amino acids. The DNA of the CDR3 is TGCGCCAGCAGACCCGGGACAGGGGGCCCCAATTCACCCCTCCACTTT. Translated, it gives CASRPGTGGPNSPLHF.

The rearrangement links TRBV7-3 to TRBJ1-2, with D possibly matching TRBD1 (5 bases). The germline V and J ends were trimmed by 1 base and 7 bases, with 19 bases remaining between them. The germline CDR1 and CDR2 sequences are SGHTA and FQGTGA. The CDR3 is 16 amino acids. In DNA form, the CDR3 reads TGTGCCAGCAGCTTAATTGGTCTCGGGGGATTAGGTGGCTACACCTTC. Its protein product is CASSLIGLGGLGGYTF.

V and J are TRBV25-1 and TRBJ2-1; D is perhaps TRBD1 (5 bases). The CDR3 totals 16 residues. Trimming pared 1 base from V and 0 bases from J, leaving 10 bases between. Germline-derived CDR1 and CDR2 are MGHDK and SYGVNS. CDR3 protein: CASSELGPSSYNEQFF. In DNA form, the CDR3 reads TGTGCCAGCAGTGAATTGGGGCCCAGCTCCTACAATGAGCAGTTCTTC.

The chain is built from TRBV2 and TRBJ2-7; 11 bases map to TRBD2. The CDR3 loop spans 15 amino acids. Trimming removed 7 bases from V and 3 bases from J; junction bases left unmatched: 8. Germline loops: CDR1 SNHLY, CDR2 FYNNEI. CDR3 loop: CASTPIGLAGYEQYF. The CDR3 bases are TGTGCCAGCACCCCCATCGGACTAGCGGGCTACGAGCAGTACTTC. Complete variable domain (other parts from reference TRBV2 and TRBJ2-7): EPEVTQTPSHQVTQMGQEVILRCVPISNHLYFYWYRQILGQKVEFLVSFYNNEISEKSEIFDDQFSVERPDGSNFTLKIRSTKLEDSAMYFCASTPIGLAGYEQYFGPGTRLTVT.

CDR3 nucleotides: TGTGCCAGCTCATCAGCGGGAGGCTCCTACAATGAGCAGTTCTTC. Protein product: CASSSAGGSYNEQFF. This sequence joins TRBV13 and TRBJ2-1; 9 nucleotides match TRBD2. Losses at the gene ends were 8 bases for V and 0 bases for J; bases not matched to a gene: 5. The CDR3 contains 15 residues. Germline V gene lookup returns CDR1 PRHDT and CDR2 FYEKMQ (reference sequence).

The chain combines TRBV10-3 with TRBJ2-7; D is possibly TRBD1 (6 bases). The V gene's germline CDR1 is ENHRY and CDR2 SYGVKD. The CDR3 spans 16 residues. The V gene lost 2 bases and the J gene lost 2 bases, with 16 bases spanning the gap. CDR3: CAISEGTGRLAYEQYF. DNA for the CDR3: TGTGCCATCAGTGAGGGTACAGGGCGGTTGGCCTACGAGCAGTACTTC.

V usage is TRBV5-8 and J usage is TRBJ2-5, with 8 bases that match TRBD2. The ends lost 8 bases at V and 1 base at J; junction bases unmatched: 10. Germline CDR1 is SGHTS and CDR2 is YDEGEE. The CDR3 is 15 amino acids. The CDR3 nucleotides are TGTGCCAGTAAAGAGCGGGGGTTACCCCAAGAGACCCAGTACTTC. It codes for CASKERGLPQETQYF.

This clone was detected once. This chain links TRBV9 with TRBJ1-3; D is perhaps TRBD1 (6 bases). The V gene lost 4 bases and the J gene lost 4 bases, with 15 bases spanning the gap. The CDR3 consists of 15 residues. Germline CDR1 is SGDLS and CDR2 is YYNGEE. CDR3 protein: CASSPHTGTGNTIYF. CDR3 nucleotides: TGTGCCAGCAGCCCGCACACAGGGACGGGAAACACCATATATTTT.

The rearrangement links TRBV29-1 to TRBJ2-7, with D perhaps matching TRBD1 (6 bases). CDR3 length equals 17 residues. Germline V lookup: CDR1 SQVTM, CDR2 ANQGSEA. Trimming pared 3 bases from V and 2 bases from J, leaving 23 bases between. The CDR3 DNA reads as TGCAGCGTTGAGGACCTCAACAGGGAAAGGCTTACCTACGAGCAGTACTTC. This encodes CSVEDLNRERLTYEQYF.